Shown below are 11 T cell receptor beta chains from a single sample sequenced in a study of early T cells in non-severe SARS-CoV-2 infection. MiXCR, run by TCRdb on the 5' RACE reads, gives a single entry per CDR3 protein. Of over 20,000 distinct CDR3 sequences detected, 5.5% appear once; the ten largest clones hold 2.4%. The sequenced sample consisted of whole blood. The receptor set was obtained from an adult who was a healthcare worker with PCR-confirmed SARS-CoV-2 infection or an uninfected control (not recorded which).

This clonotype has only a few counts. This chain uses TRBV6-2 or TRBV6-3 with TRBJ2-5, with D unclear. Trimming stripped 2 bases from V and 8 bases from J, with 18 bases between. The CDR3 is 15 amino acids. Looked up from germline, CDR1 is MNHEY and CDR2 is SVGEGT. CDR3 DNA: TGTGCCAGCAGTTACCTCAGATCGTCTGAGCCTACCCAGTACTTC. It encodes CASSYLRSSEPTQYF.

The chain uses TRBV14 and TRBJ2-5; D gene uncertain. The V gene lost 4 bases and the J gene lost 4 bases, with 10 bases spanning the gap. CDR3 length: 13 residues. Germline CDR1 is SGHDN and CDR2 is FVKESK. The CDR3 spells CASSPTRRETQYF. CDR3 bases: TGTGCCAGCAGCCCCACGCGAAGAGAGACCCAGTACTTC.

V usage is TRBV18 and J usage is TRBJ2-1; TRBD1 aligns across 7 bases. The germline V gene has CDR1 KGHSH and CDR2 LQKENI. V dropped 5 bases and J dropped 8; count of bases not matched to a gene: 9. The CDR3 is 14 residues long. The CDR3: CASSMGQWGDEQFF. The DNA for the CDR3 is TGTGCCAGCTCAATGGGACAGTGGGGAGATGAGCAGTTCTTC.

This clonotype was counted at least ten times. The V and J genes are TRBV4-2 and TRBJ2-5; TRBD2 agrees at 16 bases. CDR3 length: 17 residues. V was pared by 4 bases and J by 5 bases, with 7 bases of the junction left unmatched. The germline V gene encodes CDR1 LGHNA and CDR2 YNFKEQ. The CDR3 loop reads CASSLRGLAGGRETQYF. CDR3 nucleotides: TGTGCCAGCAGCCTTAGGGGACTAGCGGGGGGGCGCGAGACCCAGTACTTC.

This clonotype occurred many times. This chain links TRBV7-6 with TRBJ2-2; TRBD1 might be the D (6 bases). Germline CDR1 and CDR2: SGHVS and FNYEAQ. The V end was cut by 5 bases, the J end by 4 bases, with 20 bases between. The CDR3 extends over 17 amino acids. The DNA for the CDR3 is TGTGCCAGCAGCCCCCGGACTCAGGGGTTTTCCACCGGGGAGCTGTTTTTT. Translated, it gives CASSPRTQGFSTGELFF.

The chain has TRBV27 and TRBJ1-2, with TRBD1 matching over 11 bases. CDR1 is MNHEY and CDR2 is SMNVEV in the germline V gene (reference sequence). The CDR3 consists of 17 residues. The V gene end was trimmed by 3 bases and the J gene end by 1 base; junction bases not matched to a gene: 7. The CDR3: CASSFRTGGQLNYGYTF. CDR3 coding DNA: TGTGCCAGCAGTTTTAGGACAGGGGGCCAACTTAACTATGGCTACACCTTC.

This clonotype has ten or more counts. V usage is TRBV20-1 and J usage is TRBJ1-4; D remains ambiguous. CDR3 length: 14 residues. The V end lost 4 bases, the J end lost 2 bases, and 11 bases lay between the germline ends. Per germline, CDR1 DFQATT and CDR2 SNEGSKA (reference sequence). CDR3 nucleotides: TGCAGTGCTACCGGGCCGACGACTAATGAAAAACTGTTTTTT. Translating gives CSATGPTTNEKLFF.

This clonotype has at least ten counts. The V gene is TRBV5-1, the J gene TRBJ1-1; 12 bases match TRBD1. V gave up 4 bases and J gave up 2 bases; unmatched junction bases: 9. This CDR3 comprises 17 residues. The germline V gene has CDR1 SGHRS and CDR2 YFSETQ. The CDR3 DNA reads TGCGCCAGCAGCCCAGGGACAGGGGGCTCGGGAAACACTGAAGCTTTCTTT. As protein: CASSPGTGGSGNTEAFF.

The rearrangement links TRBV11-2 to TRBJ1-2; D is possibly TRBD1 (5 bases). With 5 bases removed from V and 7 bases from J, the gap between germline ends came to 14 bases. Germline lookup yields CDR1 SGHAT and CDR2 FQNNGV. The CDR3 runs to 13 residues. The CDR3 sequence is CASSQGGGLGYTF. Written as DNA, the CDR3 is TGTGCCAGCAGCCAGGGCGGGGGACTTGGCTACACCTTC.

In this sample, this clonotype turned up many times. The chain joins TRBV5-1 to TRBJ2-1; 8 nucleotides align to TRBD1. The germline CDR1 and CDR2 sequences are SGHRS and YFSETQ. The ends lost 4 bases at V and 3 bases at J; junction bases unmatched: 6. The CDR3 runs to 15 residues. Here the CDR3 reads CASSVTGEGYNEQFF. Here the CDR3 DNA reads TGCGCCAGCAGCGTGACAGGGGAAGGCTACAATGAGCAGTTCTTC.

The sample holds a few counts of this clonotype. The gene calls are TRBV7-6 and TRBJ1-4; D gene ambiguous. CDR3 size: 14 residues. CDR1 and CDR2 from the germline V gene are SGHVS and FNYEAQ. Trimming took 5 bases from V and 8 from J, leaving 15 bases between them. This chain's CDR3 is CASSPGRFQEKLFF. CDR3 sequence (DNA): TGTGCCAGCAGCCCTGGAAGGTTTCAGGAAAAACTGTTTTTT.